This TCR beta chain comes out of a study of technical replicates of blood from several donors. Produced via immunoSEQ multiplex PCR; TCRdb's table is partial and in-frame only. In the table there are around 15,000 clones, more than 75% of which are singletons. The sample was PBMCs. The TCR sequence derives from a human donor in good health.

CDR3 sequence (DNA): TGCGCCAGCAACGGGGTCGTCGGTGAAAAACTGTTTTTT. It codes for CASNGVVGEKLFF. J is TRBJ1-4 and V is TRBV10-1; D remains unclear. Germline loops: CDR1 WNHNN, CDR2 SYGVQD (reference sequence). Deletions cut 7 bases from V and 7 bases from J, with 13 bases between. The CDR3 sequence is 13 residues long.